The rows below give T cell receptor beta chains drawn from one sample of a study of shared clonotypes between healthy human individuals. The protocol was immunoSEQ multiplex PCR, while the TCRdb copy is restricted to in-frame clones and leaves out a portion. The sample has about 1.5 million clones, around 98% seen once; the top ten hold less than 0.55%. Sample: naive CD4+ T cells sorted from blood. The origin of the receptors is a man aged 25 to 40 in good health. CDR3s include the opening cysteine and the closing phenylalanine or tryptophan. D genes are given only for firm matches.

j_call: TRBJ2-5
v_call: TRBV2
d_call: -
cdr3_nt: TGTGCCAGCAAGAAAGGCCGATCAGGCGACCAAGAGACCCAGTACTTC
cdr3_aa: CASKKGRSGDQETQYF

j_call: TRBJ1-3
v_call: TRBV10-3
d_call: -
cdr3_nt: TGTGCCATCACCTCAGGGAGCTCTGGAAACACCATATATTTT
cdr3_aa: CAITSGSSGNTIYF

j_call: TRBJ2-7
v_call: TRBV11-2
d_call: TRBD2
cdr3_nt: TGTGCCAGCAGCTCCTCATGGACTAGCGGGACCTACGAGCAGTACTTC
cdr3_aa: CASSSSWTSGTYEQYF

j_call: TRBJ2-7
v_call: TRBV6-5
d_call: TRBD1
cdr3_nt: TGTGCCAGCAGCGGGGACAGGACCTACGAGCAGTACTTC
cdr3_aa: CASSGDRTYEQYF

j_call: TRBJ2-1
v_call: TRBV7-2
d_call: TRBD2
cdr3_nt: TGTGCCAGCAGCCGTGGGACTAGCGGGAGTATTGAGCAGTTCTTC
cdr3_aa: CASSRGTSGSIEQFF

j_call: TRBJ2-1
v_call: TRBV28
d_call: TRBD2
cdr3_nt: TGTGCCAGCAGTCCAGGACTAGCGGGAGGTGACAGCCCCTACAATGAGCAGTTCTTC
cdr3_aa: CASSPGLAGGDSPYNEQFF

j_call: TRBJ2-4
v_call: TRBV7-2
d_call: -
cdr3_nt: TGTGCCAGCAGCTCCCAGGGAAACATTCAGTACTTC
cdr3_aa: CASSSQGNIQYF

j_call: TRBJ1-5
v_call: TRBV28
d_call: -
cdr3_nt: TGTGCCAGCAGCGGAAAGCGGACGGGTAGCAATCAGCCCCAGCATTTT
cdr3_aa: CASSGKRTGSNQPQHF

j_call: TRBJ1-4
v_call: TRBV25-1
d_call: -
cdr3_nt: TGTGCCAGCAGTGCAGGGGTGAATGAAAAACTGTTTTTT
cdr3_aa: CASSAGVNEKLFF

j_call: TRBJ1-1
v_call: TRBV7-9
d_call: TRBD1
cdr3_nt: TGTGCCAGCAGCCCCCGGACAGGGTTGGCGAACACTGAAGCTTTCTTT
cdr3_aa: CASSPRTGLANTEAFF

j_call: TRBJ2-7
v_call: TRBV13
d_call: -
cdr3_nt: TGTGCCAGCACGGGCCGGGGTGGCTACGAGCAGTACTTC
cdr3_aa: CASTGRGGYEQYF

j_call: TRBJ2-1
v_call: TRBV7-8
d_call: TRBD1
cdr3_nt: TGTGCCAGCAGTTCGGACAGGGATCTGAATGAGCAGTTCTTC
cdr3_aa: CASSSDRDLNEQFF

j_call: TRBJ2-7
v_call: TRBV2
d_call: TRBD1
cdr3_nt: TGTGCCAGCAGTGTAGGGACAGGGGGGATCGAGCAGTACTTC
cdr3_aa: CASSVGTGGIEQYF

j_call: TRBJ1-4
v_call: TRBV7-6
d_call: -
cdr3_nt: TGTGCCAGCAGCTCCTCCGGGTCCAGTAATGAAAAACTGTTTTTT
cdr3_aa: CASSSSGSSNEKLFF

j_call: TRBJ2-7
v_call: TRBV29-1
d_call: -
cdr3_nt: TGCAGCGTTGAAGTGGGAGGCACCTACGAGCAGTACTTC
cdr3_aa: CSVEVGGTYEQYF

j_call: TRBJ1-4
v_call: TRBV9
d_call: -
cdr3_nt: TGTGCCAGCAGCCCACTTTTTAGTCCTACTAATGAAAAACTGTTTTTT
cdr3_aa: CASSPLFSPTNEKLFF

j_call: TRBJ2-7
v_call: TRBV7-2
d_call: TRBD2
cdr3_nt: TGTGCCAGCAGCTTGGGACTAGCGGGAAGCTTGTACGAGCAGTACTTC
cdr3_aa: CASSLGLAGSLYEQYF

j_call: TRBJ2-7
v_call: TRBV27
d_call: TRBD2
cdr3_nt: TGTGCCAGCAAAAGACTAGCGGCGCTCCTCCTCCCCCTCGAGCAGTACTTC
cdr3_aa: CASKRLAALLLPLEQYF

j_call: TRBJ2-3
v_call: TRBV5-6
d_call: TRBD2
cdr3_nt: TGTGCCAGCAGCCCCAGAGCGGGAACGCAGTATTTT
cdr3_aa: CASSPRAGTQYF

j_call: TRBJ2-5
v_call: TRBV9
d_call: -
cdr3_nt: TGTGCCAGCAGCGTAGCACAGCAAGAGACCCAGTACTTC
cdr3_aa: CASSVAQQETQYF

j_call: TRBJ2-1
v_call: TRBV4-1
d_call: TRBD2
cdr3_nt: TGCGCCAGCGGTGGACTAGCGGGAGACAATGAGCAGTTCTTC
cdr3_aa: CASGGLAGDNEQFF

j_call: TRBJ1-3
v_call: TRBV7-2
d_call: -
cdr3_nt: TGTGCCAGCAGCTTAGTGTCGGGGATTGCTGGAAACACCATATATTTT
cdr3_aa: CASSLVSGIAGNTIYF